A selection of T cell receptor beta chains follows, all from one sample in a study of T cell responses to AZD1222 COVID-19 vaccine. Clones were sequenced by immunoSEQ multiplex PCR, and TCRdb holds only the in-frame ones, with some missing. The table lists about 140,000 clones, 89% of them singletons, with about 4.5% in the top ten. Sequenced here: peripheral blood, sampled on day 0 of AZD1222 vaccination. These receptors came from an adult in good health. CDR3s include the opening cysteine and the closing phenylalanine or tryptophan. The D gene is left open where the match is weak. Expanded clones are given a class, and other clones once, few, many or no size at all.

TRBJ1-1 | many | 12 | TRBV20-1 | NA | TGCAGTGCTAGTAGGGGGGAAACTGAAGCTTTCTTT | CSASRGETEAFF
TRBJ1-3 | NA | 17 | TRBV7-2 | NA | TGTGCCAGCAGCTACCGTCCTGGACTGAGCTCTGGAAACACCATATATTTT | CASSYRPGLSSGNTIYF
TRBJ2-7 | NA | 14 | TRBV19 | TRBD1 | TGTGCCAGCCAGGACAGGGGGTCCTCCTACGAGCAGTACTTC | CASQDRGSSYEQYF
TRBJ1-5 | NA | 15 | TRBV10-2 | NA | TGCGCCAGCAGTGAGGAGAGAGCAGGCAATCAGCCCCAGCATTTT | CASSEERAGNQPQHF
TRBJ1-3 | NA | 14 | TRBV5-1 | NA | TGCGCCAGCAGCTTGGACAGGGCTGGAAACACCATATATTTT | CASSLDRAGNTIYF
TRBJ1-2 | NA | 12 | TRBV27 | NA | TGTGCCAGCAGTCCCGGTAACTATGGCTACACCTTC | CASSPGNYGYTF
TRBJ1-1 | NA | 16 | TRBV7-6 | TRBD1 | TGTGCCAGCAGCTCTAGGGGGGACAGGGGGAACACTGAAGCTTTCTTT | CASSSRGDRGNTEAFF
TRBJ1-2 | NA | 17 | TRBV18 | NA | TGTGCCAGCTCACCACTAAAGGACAGTGGAACCGGCTATGGCTACACCTTC | CASSPLKDSGTGYGYTF
TRBJ1-5 | once | 14 | TRBV6-5 | NA | TGTGCCAGCAGTCGGACCAAGGGCAATCAGCCCCAGCATTTT | CASSRTKGNQPQHF
TRBJ1-2 | NA | 12 | TRBV5-4 | NA | TGTGCCAGCAGCTTCCAGGAGTATGGCTACACCTTC | CASSFQEYGYTF
TRBJ1-1 | once | 13 | TRBV28 | NA | TGTGCCAGCAGTTTATCAGGGTACGCTGAAGCTTTCTTT | CASSLSGYAEAFF
TRBJ1-5 | NA | 15 | TRBV12-5 | NA | TGTGCTAGTGGTTTGGACGCCAGGCAGAATCAGCCCCAGCATTTT | CASGLDARQNQPQHF
TRBJ2-3 | NA | 18 | TRBV7-2 | TRBD2 | TGTGCCAGCAGCTTAGTCGCTAGCGGGAGGGGAAGGGCAGATACGCAGTATTTT | CASSLVASGRGRADTQYF